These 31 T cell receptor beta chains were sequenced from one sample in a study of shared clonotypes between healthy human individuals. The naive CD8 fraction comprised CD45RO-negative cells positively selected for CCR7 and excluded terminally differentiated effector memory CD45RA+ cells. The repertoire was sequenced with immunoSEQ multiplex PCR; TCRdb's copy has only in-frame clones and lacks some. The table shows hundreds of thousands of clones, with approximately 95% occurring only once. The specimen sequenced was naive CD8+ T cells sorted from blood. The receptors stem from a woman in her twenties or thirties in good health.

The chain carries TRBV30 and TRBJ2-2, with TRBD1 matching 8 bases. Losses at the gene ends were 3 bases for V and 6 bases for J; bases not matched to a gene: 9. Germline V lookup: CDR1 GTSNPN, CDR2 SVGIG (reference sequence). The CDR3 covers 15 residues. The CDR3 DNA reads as TGTGCCTGGAGAACAGGGGGTTGGCGGGCCGGGGAGCTGTTTTTT. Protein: CAWRTGGWRAGELFF.

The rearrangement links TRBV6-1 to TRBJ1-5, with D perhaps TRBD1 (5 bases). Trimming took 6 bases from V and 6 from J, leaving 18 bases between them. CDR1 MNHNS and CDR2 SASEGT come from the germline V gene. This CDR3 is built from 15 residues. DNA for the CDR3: TGTGCCAGCAGCGACATCGTTGGGGCCGGTCAGCCCCAGCATTTT. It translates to CASSDIVGAGQPQHF.

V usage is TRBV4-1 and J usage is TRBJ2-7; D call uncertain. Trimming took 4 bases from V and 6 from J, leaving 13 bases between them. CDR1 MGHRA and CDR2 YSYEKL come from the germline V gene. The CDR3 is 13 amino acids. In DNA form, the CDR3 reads TGCGCCAGCAGCCCCCTTGTTATAGGCGAGCAGTACTTC. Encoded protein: CASSPLVIGEQYF.

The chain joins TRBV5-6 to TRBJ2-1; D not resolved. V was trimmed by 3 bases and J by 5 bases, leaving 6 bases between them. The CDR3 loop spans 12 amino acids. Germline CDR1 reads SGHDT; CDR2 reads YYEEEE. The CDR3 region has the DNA TGTGCCAGCAGCTCGCTCGACAATGAGCAGTTCTTC. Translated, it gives CASSSLDNEQFF.

The CDR3, as DNA: TGCGCCAGCAGCCACGGCCTGGGGGAGGCAGATACGCAGTATTTT. Residues: CASSHGLGEADTQYF. V and J are TRBV4-1 and TRBJ2-3; D is possibly TRBD2 (6 bases). Per the germline V gene, CDR1 is MGHRA and CDR2 is YSYEKL. V gave up 3 bases and J gave up 4 bases, with 14 bases separating them. The CDR3 is 15 amino acids.

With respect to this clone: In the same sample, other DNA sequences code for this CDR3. CDR3 coding DNA: TGTGCCAGCAGCTTAGTAGCGGGTACTGAAGCTTTCTTT. Protein sequence: CASSLVAGTEAFF. The genes are TRBV7-9 and TRBJ1-1; no definite D call. The CDR3 spans 13 residues. The germline V gene has CDR1 SEHNR and CDR2 FQNEAQ (reference sequence). With 1 base removed from V and 5 bases from J, the gap between germline ends came to 8 bases.

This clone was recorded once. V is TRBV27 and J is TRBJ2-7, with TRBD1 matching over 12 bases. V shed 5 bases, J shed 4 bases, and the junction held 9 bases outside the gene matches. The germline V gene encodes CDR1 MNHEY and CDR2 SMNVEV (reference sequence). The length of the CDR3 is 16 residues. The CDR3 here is CASSTPGTGGGYEQYF. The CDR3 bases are TGTGCCAGCAGTACTCCCGGGACAGGGGGCGGGTACGAGCAGTACTTC.

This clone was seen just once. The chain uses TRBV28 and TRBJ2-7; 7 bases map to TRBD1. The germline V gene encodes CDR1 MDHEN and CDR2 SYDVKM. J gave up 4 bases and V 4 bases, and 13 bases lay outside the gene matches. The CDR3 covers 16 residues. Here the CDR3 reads CASSSSEGAIFYEQYF. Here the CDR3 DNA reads TGTGCCAGCAGTTCTTCCGAGGGGGCGATCTTTTACGAGCAGTACTTC.

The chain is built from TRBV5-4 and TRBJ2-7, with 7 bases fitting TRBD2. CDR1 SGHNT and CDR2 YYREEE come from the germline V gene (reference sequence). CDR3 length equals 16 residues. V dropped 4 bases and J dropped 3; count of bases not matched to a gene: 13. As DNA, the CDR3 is TGTGCCAGCAGCCAAGATGACCTAGCGGAAGACTACGAGCAGTACTTC. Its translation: CASSQDDLAEDYEQYF.

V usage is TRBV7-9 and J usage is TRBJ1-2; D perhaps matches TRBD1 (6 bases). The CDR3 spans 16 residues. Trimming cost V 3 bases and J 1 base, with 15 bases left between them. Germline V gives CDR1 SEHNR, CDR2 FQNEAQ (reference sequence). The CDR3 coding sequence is TGTGCCAGCAGCTTCGATGGGGGCTGGTTTAACTATGGCTACACCTTC. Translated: CASSFDGGWFNYGYTF.

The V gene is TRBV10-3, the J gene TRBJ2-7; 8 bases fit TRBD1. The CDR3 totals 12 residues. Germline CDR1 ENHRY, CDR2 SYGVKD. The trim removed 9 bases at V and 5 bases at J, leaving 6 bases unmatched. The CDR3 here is CAIRTGRHEQYF. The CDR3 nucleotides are TGTGCCATAAGGACAGGGAGACACGAGCAGTACTTC.

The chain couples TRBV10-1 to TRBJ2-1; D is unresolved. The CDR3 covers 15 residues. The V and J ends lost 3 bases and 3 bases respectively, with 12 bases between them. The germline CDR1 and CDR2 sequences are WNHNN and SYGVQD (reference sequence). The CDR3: CASSDERSNYNEQFF. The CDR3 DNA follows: TGCGCCAGCAGTGATGAGCGCTCTAACTACAATGAGCAGTTCTTC.

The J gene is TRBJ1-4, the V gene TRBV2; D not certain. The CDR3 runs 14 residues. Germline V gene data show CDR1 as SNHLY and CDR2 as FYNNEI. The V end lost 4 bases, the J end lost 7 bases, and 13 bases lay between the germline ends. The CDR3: CASSVVTRVEKLFF. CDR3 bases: TGTGCCAGCAGTGTAGTCACCCGGGTTGAAAAACTGTTTTTT.

The CDR3 reads CASSEPGQGAGGYTF. The DNA of the CDR3 is TGTGCCAGCAGTGAACCGGGACAGGGGGCTGGGGGCTACACCTTC. The chain carries TRBV6-1 and TRBJ1-2; 12 bases line up with TRBD1. Per germline, CDR1 MNHNS and CDR2 SASEGT. Trimming removed 2 bases from V and 8 bases from J; junction bases left unmatched: 6. This CDR3 is built from 15 residues.

CDR3 in amino acids: CASRGGRRGSLMNTEAFF. The CDR3 DNA sequence: TGTGCCAGTCGGGGCGGACGGAGGGGCTCCCTCATGAACACTGAAGCTTTCTTT. The V gene is TRBV19, the J gene TRBJ1-1, with D maybe TRBD1 (5 bases). The germline V and J ends were trimmed by 8 bases and 0 bases, with 25 bases remaining between them. CDR1 is LNHDA and CDR2 is SQIVND in the germline V gene (reference sequence). This CDR3 has 18 residues. The full variable domain, with the rest looked up from reference TRBV19 and TRBJ1-1, is DGGITQSPKYLFRKEGQNVTLSCEQNLNHDAMYWYRQDPGQGLRLIYYSQIVNDFQKGDIAEGYSVSREKKESFPLTVTSAQKNPTAFYLCASRGGRRGSLMNTEAFFGQGTRLTVV.

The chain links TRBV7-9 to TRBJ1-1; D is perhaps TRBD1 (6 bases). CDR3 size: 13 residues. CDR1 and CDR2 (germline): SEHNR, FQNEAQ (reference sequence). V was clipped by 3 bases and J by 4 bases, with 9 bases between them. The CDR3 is CASSLSGATEAFF. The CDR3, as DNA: TGTGCCAGCAGCTTGTCGGGGGCCACTGAAGCTTTCTTT. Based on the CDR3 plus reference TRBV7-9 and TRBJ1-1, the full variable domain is DTGVSQNPRHKITKRGQNVTFRCDPISEHNRLYWYRQTLGQGPEFLTYFQNEAQLEKSRLLSDRFSAERPKGSFSTLEIQRTEQGDSAMYLCASSLSGATEAFFGQGTRLTVV.

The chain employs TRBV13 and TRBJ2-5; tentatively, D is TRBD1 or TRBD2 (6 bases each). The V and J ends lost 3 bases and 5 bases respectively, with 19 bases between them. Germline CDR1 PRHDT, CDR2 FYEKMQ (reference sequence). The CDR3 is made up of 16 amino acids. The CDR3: CASSFWGARRSETQYF. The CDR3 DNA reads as TGTGCCAGCAGCTTCTGGGGGGCCCGGCGATCGGAGACCCAGTACTTC.

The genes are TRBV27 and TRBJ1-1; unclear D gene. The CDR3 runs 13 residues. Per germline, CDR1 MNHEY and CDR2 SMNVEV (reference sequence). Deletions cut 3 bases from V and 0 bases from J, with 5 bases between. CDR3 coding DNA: TGTGCCAGCAGTTTCTGGTTGAACACTGAAGCTTTCTTT. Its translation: CASSFWLNTEAFF.

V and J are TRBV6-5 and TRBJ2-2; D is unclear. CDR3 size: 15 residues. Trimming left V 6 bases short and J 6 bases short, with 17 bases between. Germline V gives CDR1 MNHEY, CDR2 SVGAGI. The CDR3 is CASSDGPSLAGELFF. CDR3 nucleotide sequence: TGTGCCAGCAGCGATGGGCCATCGCTCGCCGGGGAGCTGTTTTTT.

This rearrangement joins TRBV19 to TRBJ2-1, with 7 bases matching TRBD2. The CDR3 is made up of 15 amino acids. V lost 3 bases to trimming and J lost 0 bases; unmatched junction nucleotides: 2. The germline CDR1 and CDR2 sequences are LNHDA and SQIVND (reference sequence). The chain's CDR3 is CASSMGLSSYNEQFF. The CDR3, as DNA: TGTGCCAGTAGTATGGGACTAAGCTCCTACAATGAGCAGTTCTTC.

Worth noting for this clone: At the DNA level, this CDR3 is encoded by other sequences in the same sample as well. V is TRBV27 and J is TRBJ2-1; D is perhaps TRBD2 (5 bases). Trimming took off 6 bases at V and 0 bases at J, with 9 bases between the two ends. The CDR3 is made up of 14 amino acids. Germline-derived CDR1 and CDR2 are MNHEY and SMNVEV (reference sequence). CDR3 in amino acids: CASRLGSSYNEQFF. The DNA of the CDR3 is TGTGCCAGCAGACTAGGGAGCTCCTACAATGAGCAGTTCTTC.

CDR3 protein: CATSRIRTGGHLTARYGNQPQHF. CDR3 DNA: TGTGCCACCAGCAGGATTCGGACAGGGGGACATCTGACGGCTCGATATGGCAATCAGCCCCAGCATTTT. The rearrangement joins TRBV15 to TRBJ1-5, with TRBD1 matching 10 bases. The junction had 25 bases not matched to a gene; V was cut back by 3 bases and J by 2 bases. Germline CDR1 LNHNV, CDR2 YYDKDF (reference sequence). CDR3 length: 23 amino acids.

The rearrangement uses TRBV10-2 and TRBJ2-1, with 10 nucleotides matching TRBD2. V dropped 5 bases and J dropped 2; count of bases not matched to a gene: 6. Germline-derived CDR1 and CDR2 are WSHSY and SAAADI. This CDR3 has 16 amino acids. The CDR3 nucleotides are TGCGCCAGCAGTAGCGGGAGGGCTGGACCCTACAATGAGCAGTTCTTC. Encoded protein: CASSSGRAGPYNEQFF.

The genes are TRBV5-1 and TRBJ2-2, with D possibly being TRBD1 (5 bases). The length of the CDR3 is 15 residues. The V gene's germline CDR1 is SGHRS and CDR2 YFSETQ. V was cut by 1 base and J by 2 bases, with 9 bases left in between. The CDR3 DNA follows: TGCGCCAGCAGCTTGAGACAGTCAAACACCGGGGAGCTGTTTTTT. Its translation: CASSLRQSNTGELFF.

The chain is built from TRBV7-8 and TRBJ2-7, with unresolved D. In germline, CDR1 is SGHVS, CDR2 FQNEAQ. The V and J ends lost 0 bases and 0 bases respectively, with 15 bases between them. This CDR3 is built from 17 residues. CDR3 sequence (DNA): TGTGCCAGCAGCTTAGCCATGATTGGCGCCGACTCCTACGAGCAGTACTTC. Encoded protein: CASSLAMIGADSYEQYF.

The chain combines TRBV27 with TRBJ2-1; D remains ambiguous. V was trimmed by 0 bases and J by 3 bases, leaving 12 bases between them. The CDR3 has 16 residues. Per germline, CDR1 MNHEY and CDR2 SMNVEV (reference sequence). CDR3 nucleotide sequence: TGTGCCAGCAGTTTATCCCTGGAGCTAAGCTACAATGAGCAGTTCTTC. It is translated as CASSLSLELSYNEQFF.

CDR3 nucleotides: TGCAGTGCTAGAGATCCGGCCGGCTACACCTTC. Residues: CSARDPAGYTF. The chain uses TRBV20-1 and TRBJ1-2; no firm D call. Germline assignment: CDR1 DFQATT and CDR2 SNEGSKA (reference sequence). Trimming left V 0 bases short and J 8 bases short, with 7 bases between. The CDR3 loop spans 11 amino acids.

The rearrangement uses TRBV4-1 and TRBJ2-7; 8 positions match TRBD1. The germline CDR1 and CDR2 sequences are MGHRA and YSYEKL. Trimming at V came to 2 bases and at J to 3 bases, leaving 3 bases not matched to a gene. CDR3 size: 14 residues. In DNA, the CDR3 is TGCGCCAGCAGCCAAATGACAGGGGTCTACGAGCAGTACTTC. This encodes CASSQMTGVYEQYF.

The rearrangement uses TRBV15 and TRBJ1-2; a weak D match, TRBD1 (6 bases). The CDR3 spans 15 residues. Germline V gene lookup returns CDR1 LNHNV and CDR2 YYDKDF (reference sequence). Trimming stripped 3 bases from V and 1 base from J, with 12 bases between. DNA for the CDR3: TGTGCCACCAGCAGTGGGGACAAACTTAACTATGGCTACACCTTC. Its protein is CATSSGDKLNYGYTF.

The CDR3 nucleotides are TGTGCCAGCAGCCCACGTCGGGGAGATGGCTATGGCTACACCTTC. Translation: CASSPRRGDGYGYTF. The V call is TRBV5-4, the J call TRBJ1-2, with D unclear. The CDR3 is made up of 15 amino acids. V was clipped by 4 bases and J by 4 bases, with 17 bases between them. CDR1 and CDR2 (germline): SGHNT, YYREEE (reference sequence).

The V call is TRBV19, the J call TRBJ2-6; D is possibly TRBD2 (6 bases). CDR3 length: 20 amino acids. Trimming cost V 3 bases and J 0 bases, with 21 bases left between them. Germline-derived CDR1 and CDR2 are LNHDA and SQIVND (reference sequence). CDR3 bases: TGTGCCAGTAGTATTGGGTTCCGGGAGCCGTTCACCTCTGGGGCCAACGTCCTGACTTTC. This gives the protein CASSIGFREPFTSGANVLTF.